This is a list of T cell receptor beta chains from one sample in a study of blood T cells in healthy people across ages. TCRdb passed the 5' RACE reads through MiXCR, listing each CDR3 protein once. The sample comprises around 1,000,000 distinct CDR3 sequences, 35% to 40% of which are singletons, and 13% rests with the top ten. Sequencing input: blood. These receptors originate from a man between 18 and 35 years old in good health. The conserved cysteine and the conserved F or W are not part of the CDR3 here.

len | v_gene | CDR3aa
13 | TRBV28 | ASRLRGYSNQPQH
14 | TRBV21-1 | ASSKGETGGNQPQH
14 | TRBV9 | ASSVEDRGYTDTQY
13 | TRBV12-3/TRBV12-4 | ASSVGLQSRYEQF
12 | TRBV19 | ASSAQGSTYEQY
12 | TRBV9 | ASSIAALQETQY
14 | TRBV7-2 | ASSLAAGFGDTEAF
12 | TRBV25-1 | ASSVIAGANVLT
12 | TRBV29-1 | SATGGFESETQY
13 | TRBV5-1 | ASSLDGSGGNKQF
12 | TRBV27 | ASSPIRGYNEQF
12 | TRBV7-2 | ASSFSRFTDTQY
13 | TRBV6-4 | ASSVGGGPSDTQY
11 | TRBV6-4 | ASRHRSSYEQY
11 | TRBV10-3 | AIKREGRGGYT
15 | TRBV9 | ASSVDASRGSYNEQF
13 | TRBV5-1 | ASSLSGTQEETQY
14 | TRBV4-3 | ASSQEGARVTGELF
13 | TRBV4-3 | ASSQVDSFHNEQF
13 | TRBV6-1 | ASDRVRGDNTEAF
11 | TRBV2 | ASPNGRSYEQY
11 | TRBV20-1 | SGGGGYTDTQY
14 | TRBV4-1 | ASSQDRATEADTQY
12 | TRBV7-8 | ASSSKTDQETQF
12 | TRBV12-3/TRBV12-4 | ASSIFGQGDTQY
11 | TRBV5-1 | ASSLDRDYGYT
12 | TRBV5-6 | ASSPKGPLGMVF
12 | TRBV25-1 | ASSDEFGSQPQH
13 | TRBV5-1 | ASSLVGTSNDGYT
9 | TRBV7-2 | ASSLLYEQY
14 | TRBV4-1 | ASSRLHRRADYGYT
13 | TRBV20-1 | SARDLSLLNTEAF